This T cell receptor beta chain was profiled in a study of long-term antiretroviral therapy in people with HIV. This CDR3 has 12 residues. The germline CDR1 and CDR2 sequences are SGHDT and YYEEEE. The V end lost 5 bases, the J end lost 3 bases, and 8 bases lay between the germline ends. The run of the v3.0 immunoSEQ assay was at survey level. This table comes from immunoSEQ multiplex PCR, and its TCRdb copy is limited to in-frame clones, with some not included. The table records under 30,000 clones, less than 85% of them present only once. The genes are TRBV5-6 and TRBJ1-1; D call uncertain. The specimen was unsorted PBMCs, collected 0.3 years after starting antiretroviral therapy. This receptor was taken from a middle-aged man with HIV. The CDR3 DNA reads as TGTGCCAGCAGTTTTGGGGACACTGAAGCTTTCTTT. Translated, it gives CASSFGDTEAFF.